The clone carrying this TCR beta chain is medium-sized. The record originates from a study of sequential checkpoint blockade in melanoma. Study summary: Randomization was 1:1 between first-line nivolumab→ipilimumab and ipilimumab→nivolumab. After both sequences, patients received maintenance nivolumab.

Described treatment: randomized to nivolumab then ipilimumab (arm A) or the reverse (arm B). None of the patients previously received DNA-damaging chemotherapy. PBMC sorting kept live CD3+CD8+ cells without CD19 or CD56. TCRdb's copy holds only in-frame clones and misses some; the assay was immunoSEQ multiplex PCR. The sample shows more than 9,000 clones, approximately 73% of them seen only once. The CDR3 length is 15 residues. The clonotype was recovered from a human donor with melanoma. This specimen was CD8+ T cells sorted from blood (inferred from file names), taken from a patient given nivolumab and ipilimumab in sequence. V is TRBV21-1 and J is TRBJ1-3. TRBV21-1 is given as a pseudogene. The CDR3 spells CASSKEWREGNTIYF. The CDR3, as DNA: TGTGCCAGCAGCAAAGAATGGAGGGAAGGAAACACCATATATTTT.